The entry that follows covers one TCR beta chain sequence. Unmatched junction bases numbered 10, after V lost 3 bases and J lost 3 bases. This CDR3 contains 16 residues. Germline V CDR1 and CDR2: SGHVS, FQNEAQ. The entry originates in a study of T-cell memory formation after mild COVID-19. TCRdb independently ran MiXCR on the 5' RACE reads; one entry per CDR3 protein. The sample includes approximately 100,000 distinct CDR3 sequences, over 10% of them seen just once. The chain uses TRBV7-8 and TRBJ2-7, with 8 bases aligning to TRBD2. Sequencing was done on a sample of PBMCs or a T cell subset sorted from them (not recorded which). This clonotype was sampled from an adult woman who had mild COVID-19 (a few samples of this study predate the infection). Cell type and time point are not known. DNA of the CDR3: TGTGCCAGCAGCTTCGGGGGGGCTAGCGAGGTCTACGAGCAGTACTTC. It specifies CASSFGGASEVYEQYF.